These T cell receptor beta chains were read from a single sample in a study of OX40 agonist ivuxolimab in advanced cancers. TCRdb keeps only in-frame clones here, not all; method: immunoSEQ multiplex PCR. This table has about 80,000 clones, more than 90% appearing once. The sample in question was CD4+ or CD8+ T cells sorted from blood, obtained in a trial of the OX40 agonist ivuxolimab. These receptors all stem from an adult with an advanced solid tumor such as melanoma, head and neck, liver or kidney cancer. The CDR3 runs from the conserved cysteine through the conserved F or W. Fields, in order: J gene, D gene, V gene, clone size, CDR3 protein, CDR3 DNA. The D gene is left open where the match is weak. Part of the rows lack a size; the others show once, few, many or a class for expanded clones.

TRBJ2-2,-,TRBV4-3,-,CASSREGMNTGELFF,TGCGCCAGCAGCCGAGAAGGTATGAACACCGGGGAGCTGTTTTTT
TRBJ1-1,-,TRBV7-9,once,CASSLAGRVTEAFF,TGTGCCAGCAGCTTAGCAGGTAGGGTCACTGAAGCTTTCTTT
TRBJ2-7,-,TRBV6-5,-,CASSYRDASYEQYF,TGTGCCAGCAGTTACCGCGATGCCTCCTACGAGCAGTACTTC
TRBJ2-2,-,TRBV5-8,-,CASSKRSGIGELFF,TGTGCCAGCAGCAAGCGATCGGGGATCGGGGAGCTGTTTTTT
TRBJ1-5,-,TRBV18,-,CASSPMRENQPQHF,TGTGCCAGCTCACCAATGAGGGAAAACCAGCCCCAGCATTTT
TRBJ2-7,TRBD1,TRBV5-6,-,CASSTTGQGPYEQYF,TGTGCCAGCAGCACTACCGGACAGGGGCCCTACGAGCAGTACTTC
TRBJ1-2,TRBD1,TRBV18,-,CASSPGQEHGYTF,TGTGCCAGCTCACCAGGACAGGAGCATGGCTACACCTTC
TRBJ2-7,TRBD2,TRBV7-2,-,CASSLSGLALSEQYF,TGTGCCAGCAGCTTATCGGGACTAGCGTTATCCGAGCAGTACTTC
TRBJ2-7,-,TRBV4-1,-,CASSQAGYEQYF,TGCGCCAGCAGCCAAGCAGGTTACGAGCAGTACTTC
TRBJ1-2,TRBD1,TRBV5-4,-,CASSPRQGRNYGYTF,TGTGCCAGCAGCCCAAGACAGGGGCGGAACTATGGCTACACCTTC
TRBJ2-5,-,TRBV5-4,-,CASSIPLGNQETQYF,TGTGCCAGCAGCATTCCACTAGGAAACCAAGAGACCCAGTACTTC
TRBJ2-3,-,TRBV7-3,-,CASSYAGSPTDTQYF,TGTGCCAGCAGCTATGCGGGAAGCCCCACAGATACGCAGTATTTT
TRBJ2-3,-,TRBV18,once,CASSSTRGADTQYF,TGTGCCAGCTCTTCTACCAGGGGAGCAGATACGCAGTATTTT
TRBJ2-5,TRBD1,TRBV10-3,-,CAIRPGQGVETQYF,TGTGCCATCAGGCCGGGACAGGGGGTTGAGACCCAGTACTTC
TRBJ1-2,-,TRBV29-1,-,CSVERGRELFGYTF,TGCAGCGTTGAAAGAGGAAGGGAACTCTTTGGCTACACCTTC
TRBJ2-1,-,TRBV5-1,-,CASSLAGFANEQFF,TGCGCCAGCAGCTTGGCGGGCTTTGCTAATGAGCAGTTCTTC
TRBJ1-6,TRBD1,TRBV18,-,CASSHGQGATTHF,TGTGCCAGCTCACACGGACAGGGGGCCACGACCCACTTT
TRBJ2-3,TRBD2,TRBV2,-,CASSEALLAGVDTQYF,TGTGCCAGCAGTGAAGCGCTTCTAGCGGGAGTAGATACGCAGTATTTT
TRBJ2-3,TRBD2,TRBV5-6,-,CASPRGDTSTDTQYF,TGTGCCAGCCCGCGGGGGGACACCAGCACAGATACGCAGTATTTT
TRBJ2-6,TRBD1,TRBV19,-,CASGTGVFSGANVLTF,TGTGCCAGCGGGACAGGAGTTTTCTCTGGGGCCAACGTCCTGACTTTC
TRBJ2-2,-,TRBV7-9,-,CASSSSGTPTGELFF,TGTGCCAGCAGCTCCTCCGGGACTCCCACCGGGGAGCTGTTTTTT
TRBJ2-7,-,TRBV15,-,CATSRGAFYEQYF,TGTGCCACCAGCAGAGGGGCATTCTACGAGCAGTACTTC
TRBJ1-5,-,TRBV7-3,-,CASSISGGGNQPQHF,TGTGCCAGCAGCATTTCCGGGGGCGGCAATCAGCCCCAGCATTTT
TRBJ2-5,-,TRBV7-6,few,CASSWGTGHQETQYF,TGTGCCAGCAGCTGGGGGACGGGGCACCAAGAGACCCAGTACTTC
TRBJ2-3,TRBD1,TRBV7-3,-,CASSLGDSSTDTQYF,TGTGCCAGCAGCTTAGGGGACAGCAGCACAGATACGCAGTATTTT
TRBJ2-1,-,TRBV6-5,-,CASSRDHSYNEQFF,TGTGCCAGCAGCCGGGACCACTCCTACAATGAGCAGTTCTTC
TRBJ1-2,-,TRBV19,-,CASSIDPAYGYTF,TGTGCCAGTAGTATAGATCCTGCCTATGGCTACACCTTC
TRBJ1-5,-,TRBV18,-,CASSPMSEDQPQHF,TGTGCCAGCTCACCAATGTCAGAGGATCAGCCCCAGCATTTT
TRBJ1-2,-,TRBV20-1,-,CSARSGRSF,TGCAGTGCTAGATCGGGTCGATCCTTC
TRBJ1-5,TRBD1,TRBV28,-,CASSTDRGYQPQHF,TGTGCCAGCAGTACTGACAGGGGATATCAGCCCCAGCATTTT
TRBJ2-5,TRBD1,TRBV6-1,-,CASRAGTGVVETQYF,TGTGCCAGCAGGGCCGGGACAGGGGTCGTTGAGACCCAGTACTTC
TRBJ2-7,-,TRBV7-8,-,CASSLGRGSEQYF,TGTGCCAGCAGCCTAGGGAGAGGGAGCGAGCAGTACTTC
TRBJ2-7,-,TRBV7-3,-,CASSLSGGGSYEQYF,TGTGCCAGCAGCTTATCAGGGGGAGGGTCCTACGAGCAGTACTTC
TRBJ2-7,-,TRBV11-3,-,CASSLYGSYEQYF,TGTGCCAGCAGCTTATACGGGTCCTACGAGCAGTACTTC
TRBJ1-1,TRBD1,TRBV18,-,CASSPGQEATEAFF,TGTGCCAGCTCACCGGGACAGGAGGCCACTGAAGCTTTCTTT
TRBJ2-7,-,TRBV7-2,-,CASSFGWSEQYF,TGTGCCAGCAGCTTTGGGTGGAGCGAGCAGTACTTC
TRBJ1-1,-,TRBV6-5,-,CASSFAGGGSSTEAFF,TGTGCCAGCAGTTTTGCCGGGGGGGGCTCAAGCACTGAAGCTTTCTTT